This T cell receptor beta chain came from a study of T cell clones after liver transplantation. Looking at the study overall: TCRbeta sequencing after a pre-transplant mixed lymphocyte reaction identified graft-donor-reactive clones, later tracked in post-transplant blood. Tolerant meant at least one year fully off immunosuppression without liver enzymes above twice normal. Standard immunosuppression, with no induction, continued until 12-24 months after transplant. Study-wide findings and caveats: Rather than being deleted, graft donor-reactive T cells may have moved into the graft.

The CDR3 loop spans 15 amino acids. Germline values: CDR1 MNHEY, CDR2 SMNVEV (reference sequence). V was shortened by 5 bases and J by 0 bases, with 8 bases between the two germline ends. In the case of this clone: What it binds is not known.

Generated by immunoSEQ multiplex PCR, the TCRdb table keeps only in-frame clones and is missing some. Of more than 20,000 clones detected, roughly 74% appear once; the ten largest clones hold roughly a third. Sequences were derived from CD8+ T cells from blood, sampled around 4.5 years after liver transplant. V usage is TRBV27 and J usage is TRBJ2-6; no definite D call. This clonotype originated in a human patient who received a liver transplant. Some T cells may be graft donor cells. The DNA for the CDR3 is TGTGCCAGCAGTGTAGACAACTCTGGGGCCAACGTCCTGACTTTC. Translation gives CASSVDNSGANVLTF. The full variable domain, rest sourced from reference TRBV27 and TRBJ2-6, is EAQVTQNPRYLITVTGKKLTVTCSQNMNHEYMSWYRQDPGLGLRQIYYSMNVEVTDKGDVPEGYKVSRKEKRNFPLILESPSPNQTSLYFCASSVDNSGANVLTFGAGSRLTVL.